This T cell receptor beta chain was observed in a study of cytomegalovirus exposure and HLA in healthy donors. Study-level points and caveats: Despite most TCR sequences being rare, some public TCRs occurred in many donors.

The CDR3 is made up of 13 amino acids. The germline gives CDR1 MGHRA, CDR2 YSYEKL. V was clipped by 1 base and J by 5 bases, with 6 bases between them. As for this clone: Its specificity is unknown.

Sequencing used immunoSEQ multiplex PCR; TCRdb keeps in-frame clones, though not all of them. This table holds about 88,000 clones, roughly 84% found once. V usage is TRBV4-1 and J usage is TRBJ1-5; unclear D gene. Material: PBMCs. The receptor's source is a woman between 18 and 29 years old in good health and CMV-seropositive. In DNA form, the CDR3 reads TGCGCCAGCAGCCAAGCAGGATATCAGCCCCAGCATTTT. This gives the protein CASSQAGYQPQHF.